This TCR beta chain was sequenced in a study of tumor and adjacent non-tumor tissue in lung cancer. At the level of the study: Histology: about a dozen adenocarcinoma, a couple of squamous cell carcinoma, 1 small cell lung cancer.

The library came from three nested PCR rounds adapted from ARM-PCR protocols. TCRdb recomputed calls from the multiplex PCR reads with MiXCR, one row per CDR3 protein. Of 60,000 to 65,000 distinct CDR3 sequences listed, about 63% were seen once; the top ten hold about 32%. The template was RNA from unsorted bulk tissue. Distant lung tissue was collected more than 3 cm away from the tumor edge. In this sample, this clonotype turned up many times. Its antigen is unknown. V dropped 0 bases and J dropped 3 bases, with 4 bases sitting between them. Germline loops: CDR1 SGHDT, CDR2 YYEEEE. CDR3 size: 13 residues. Whole-study findings and limits: TCR diversity was significantly greater in tumor than normal lung tissue. Tumor repertoires had a smaller top 100 clone share than normal lung. Higher tumor TCR diversity was associated with shorter survival.

The chain couples TRBV5-6 to TRBJ2-4; D remains ambiguous. This sequence originates from a man between 70 and 80 years old with non-small cell lung cancer. The sample comprised distant non-tumor lung tissue. The DNA of the CDR3 is TGTGCCAGCAGCTTGGTTAGCAAAAACATTCAGTACTTC. Protein sequence: CASSLVSKNIQYF.